A single sample is the source of the 21 T cell receptor beta chains below, sequenced in a study of radiation and T cells in renal cell carcinoma. Time point noted: baseline pretreatment blood. Treatment given: 15 Gy SBRT to primary tumor, nephrectomy 4 weeks later. Sequencing used immunoSEQ multiplex PCR; TCRdb keeps in-frame clones, though not all of them. In the table there are about 140,000 clones, less than 90% of which are singletons. The sequencing used blood, collected from a patient whose treatment included radiotherapy and nephrectomy. These receptors originate from a woman between 45 and 60 years old with renal cell carcinoma.

The rearrangement links TRBV14 to TRBJ1-5; D is unresolved. The CDR3 has 13 residues. The V end lost 0 bases, the J end lost 2 bases, and 2 bases lay between the germline ends. Germline V lookup: CDR1 SGHDN, CDR2 FVKESK. The CDR3 bases are TGTGCCAGCAGCCAAGATGGCAATCAGCCCCAGCATTTT. Translation gives CASSQDGNQPQHF. Full variable domain (outside the CDR3, taken from reference TRBV14 and TRBJ1-5): EAGVTQFPSHSVIEKGQTVTLRCDPISGHDNLYWYRRVMGKEIKFLLHFVKESKQDESGMPNNRFLAERTGGTYSTLKVQPAELEDSGVYFCASSQDGNQPQHFGDGTRLSIL.

The chain links TRBV15 to TRBJ2-5; D is unresolved. The CDR3 runs 14 residues. Trimming took 0 bases from V and 5 from J, leaving 10 bases between them. Germline CDR1 LNHNV, CDR2 YYDKDF (reference sequence). CDR3 coding DNA: TGTGCCACCAGCAGAGATCTCTACATGGAGACCCAGTACTTC. It yields the protein CATSRDLYMETQYF.

Here the CDR3 reads CASSRGRTSGRASDTGELFF. CDR3 DNA: TGTGCCAGCAGCAGGGGGAGGACTAGCGGGAGGGCCTCGGACACCGGGGAGCTGTTTTTT. V gene TRBV13 combines with J gene TRBJ2-2; TRBD2 matches 15 bases. Germline values: CDR1 PRHDT, CDR2 FYEKMQ (reference sequence). V trimming: 5 bases; J trimming: 3 bases; junction bases outside the gene matches: 13. The CDR3 totals 20 residues.

A single count supports this clone. The chain links TRBV28 to TRBJ2-7; 9 bases are shared with TRBD1. Germline assignment: CDR1 MDHEN and CDR2 SYDVKM. CDR3 length: 15 residues. V lost 5 bases and J lost 1; bases outside the gene matches: 6. The CDR3 loop is CASSTPGQGSYEQYF. DNA for the CDR3: TGTGCCAGCAGTACACCGGGACAGGGATCCTACGAGCAGTACTTC.

The chain carries TRBV4-3 and TRBJ1-1; unclear D gene. The CDR3 has 13 amino acids. Germline V gene data show CDR1 as LGHNA and CDR2 as YSLEER. V was cut by 2 bases and J by 3 bases, with 7 bases left in between. The CDR3 coding sequence is TGCGCCAGCAGCCAAATAAGGGACACTGAAGCTTTCTTT. This translates into CASSQIRDTEAFF.

This clone was seen only once. The chain recombines TRBV19 with TRBJ2-7; 9 nucleotides align to TRBD1. The junction had 16 bases not matched to a gene; V was cut back by 3 bases and J by 7 bases. This CDR3 is built from 17 residues. Germline V lookup: CDR1 LNHDA, CDR2 SQIVND (reference sequence). Here the CDR3 reads CASSIKTTGTGTGEQYF. The CDR3 nucleotides are TGTGCCAGTAGTATCAAAACAACCGGGACAGGGACGGGGGAGCAGTACTTC.

The chain employs TRBV15 and TRBJ1-2, with D tentatively TRBD1 (5 bases). CDR1 and CDR2 (germline): LNHNV, YYDKDF (reference sequence). V dropped 5 bases and J dropped 0 bases, with 13 bases sitting between them. The CDR3 has 15 amino acids. The CDR3 reads CATSPRQTANYGYTF. DNA for the CDR3: TGTGCCACCAGCCCCAGACAGACTGCTAACTATGGCTACACCTTC.

This chain links TRBV6-1 with TRBJ2-2; the D call may be TRBD1 or TRBD2 (6 bases each). V lost 4 bases to trimming and J lost 7 bases, with 16 bases between them. Germline V CDR1 and CDR2: MNHNS, SASEGT. The CDR3 totals 15 residues. Written as DNA, the CDR3 is TGTGCCAGCAGTGTAAACAGGGAGGAAAGCGGGGAGCTGTTTTTT. Protein sequence: CASSVNREESGELFF.

The chain employs TRBV4-1 and TRBJ2-7; 9 bases match TRBD1. There are 14 residues in the CDR3. V trimming: 1 base; J trimming: 5 bases; junction bases outside the gene matches: 3. The germline gives CDR1 MGHRA, CDR2 YSYEKL. Here the CDR3 DNA reads TGCGCCAGCAGCCAAGTTCGGACAGGGGACGAGCAGTACTTC. Translation gives CASSQVRTGDEQYF.

The V and J genes are TRBV14 and TRBJ1-1; 10 bases map to TRBD1. CDR3 length: 14 residues. Germline V gene data show CDR1 as SGHDN and CDR2 as FVKESK. V trimming: 4 bases; J trimming: 5 bases; junction bases outside the gene matches: 4. For the CDR3, the DNA is TGTGCCAGCAGCCCCCGGACAGGGGGGACTGAAGCTTTCTTT. Translated: CASSPRTGGTEAFF.

The chain couples TRBV19 to TRBJ1-2; D perhaps matches TRBD1 (5 bases). The V gene lost 4 bases and the J gene lost 7 bases, with 19 bases spanning the gap. Germline CDR1 reads LNHDA; CDR2 reads SQIVND (reference sequence). The CDR3 runs 15 residues. The DNA of the CDR3 is TGTGCCAGTAGTACCTCCGGGACGGTCCTCTCTGGCTACACCTTC. Protein sequence: CASSTSGTVLSGYTF.

The chain carries TRBV2 and TRBJ2-1, with TRBD2 matching over 10 bases. J gave up 6 bases and V 6 bases, and 5 bases lay outside the gene matches. Germline assignment: CDR1 SNHLY and CDR2 FYNNEI. This CDR3 spans 14 amino acids. CDR3 nucleotides: TGTGCCAGCAGGGAGCGGGGGGGCTCCAATGAGCAGTTCTTC. Translated: CASRERGGSNEQFF.

The chain carries TRBV4-3 and TRBJ1-1, with D unclear. Germline V gene lookup returns CDR1 LGHNA and CDR2 YSLEER. Trimming cost V 1 base and J 0 bases, with 15 bases left between them. This CDR3 region has 17 residues. CDR3 protein: CASSQGSGPGVNTEAFF. CDR3 DNA sequence: TGCGCCAGCAGCCAAGGAAGCGGTCCTGGGGTGAACACTGAAGCTTTCTTT.

This clone was picked up a small number of times. Here the CDR3 reads CASSVAQYLGEKLFF. DNA for the CDR3: TGTGCCAGCAGCGTAGCTCAGTATTTGGGGGAAAAACTGTTTTTT. This chain joins TRBV9 and TRBJ1-4; no reliable D call. This CDR3 region has 15 residues. CDR1 is SGDLS, CDR2 YYNGEE, per germline. The V gene lost 0 bases and the J gene lost 8 bases, with 14 bases spanning the gap.

This chain joins TRBV29-1 and TRBJ2-5; D assignment may be TRBD1 or TRBD2 (5 bases each). CDR1 SQVTM and CDR2 ANQGSEA come from the germline V gene. The CDR3 spans 13 residues. Trimming removed 5 bases from V and 5 bases from J, with 15 bases in between. The CDR3 nucleotides are TGCAGCGTTTCCCGGGACGGAAGTGAGACCCAGTACTTC. This translates into CSVSRDGSETQYF.

This clone occurred once. This chain joins TRBV4-2 and TRBJ2-7; no reliable D call. CDR3 length: 16 residues. Trimming stripped 2 bases from V and 7 bases from J, with 21 bases between. The germline V gene encodes CDR1 LGHNA and CDR2 YNFKEQ. The CDR3 is CASSQPLMDGSGEQYF. CDR3 in DNA: TGTGCCAGCAGCCAACCCTTAATGGACGGGTCAGGTGAGCAGTACTTC.

This clone occurred a few times. The chain couples TRBV5-1 to TRBJ2-3, with 9 bases that match TRBD2. The V gene's germline CDR1 is SGHRS and CDR2 YFSETQ. The CDR3 sequence is 15 residues long. J was trimmed by 4 bases and V by 2 bases; bases with no gene match: 5. CDR3 bases: TGCGCCAGCAGCTTCGCGGGAGGGGGTCCAGATACGCAGTATTTT. Translation gives CASSFAGGGPDTQYF.

V gene TRBV5-1 combines with J gene TRBJ2-7; TRBD2 aligns across 15 bases. V lost 1 base to trimming and J lost 1 base; unmatched junction nucleotides: 12. Germline V gene sequence: CDR1 SGHRS, CDR2 YFSETQ. CDR3 length: 20 residues. CDR3 in amino acids: CASSLQPPGLAGGRSYEQYF. Written as DNA, the CDR3 is TGCGCCAGCAGCTTGCAACCCCCGGGACTAGCGGGGGGTAGATCCTACGAGCAGTACTTC.

This chain uses TRBV5-6 with TRBJ2-1, with TRBD2 matching 9 bases. The trim removed 3 bases at V and 8 bases at J, leaving 12 bases unmatched. The germline gives CDR1 SGHDT, CDR2 YYEEEE. The CDR3 loop spans 16 amino acids. CDR3 region: CASSSEWAGGPHEQFF. The CDR3 DNA is TGTGCCAGCAGCTCCGAATGGGCGGGAGGGCCCCATGAGCAGTTCTTC.

The chain combines TRBV4-1 with TRBJ2-3; a weak D match, TRBD1 (5 bases). Germline CDR1 reads MGHRA; CDR2 reads YSYEKL. The CDR3 covers 15 residues. V dropped 0 bases and J dropped 1 base, with 8 bases sitting between them. The CDR3 sequence: CASSQEMTGTDTQYF. The CDR3 DNA sequence: TGCGCCAGCAGCCAAGAGATGACAGGCACAGATACGCAGTATTTT.

The genes are TRBV20-1 and TRBJ2-3; D not certain. Germline assignment: CDR1 DFQATT and CDR2 SNEGSKA (reference sequence). This CDR3 has 11 amino acids. V dropped 3 bases and J dropped 9 bases, with 10 bases sitting between them. The CDR3 sequence is CSASPGTTQYF. For the CDR3, the DNA is TGCAGTGCTAGCCCTGGCACCACGCAGTATTTT.